These 14 T cell receptor beta chains were sequenced from one sample in a study of T cells in Graves' hyperthyroidism and ophthalmopathy. The CDR3 regions of TCR beta were amplified from RNA transcripts. TCR CDR3 underwent first-round RT-PCR with the HTBI primer set. TCRdb reprocessed the multiplex PCR reads with MiXCR, giving one entry per CDR3 protein. Of around 350,000 distinct CDR3 sequences listed, 19% are singletons. Sequenced sample: blood. The receptor source for this set is a young woman with Graves' hyperthyroidism.

This clonotype was counted only a few times. Since a much larger clone is just one base distant, this may be a read error. CDR3 amino acids: CASSLWDASSYEQCF. The CDR3 bases are TGTGCCAGCAGCCTATGGGACGCTAGCTCCTACGAGCAGTGCTTC. The gene calls are TRBV7-8 and TRBJ2-7, with D perhaps matching TRBD1 or TRBD2 (5 bases each). Germline CDR1 reads SGHVS; CDR2 reads FQNEAQ. The CDR3 contains 15 residues.

This clonotype was seen repeatedly, ten times or more. This sequence joins TRBV6-1 and TRBJ2-7, with 7 positions matching TRBD1. J lost 8 bases, V lost 6 bases, and 13 bases had no gene match. The CDR3 is 14 residues long. Looked up from germline, CDR1 is MNHNS and CDR2 is SASEGT. The CDR3 DNA sequence: TGTGCCAGCAGGATAGAGGGGACAGCGAAAAAGCAGTACTTC. Translating it yields CASRIEGTAKKQYF.

The chain has TRBV11-2 and TRBJ1-3; 8 nucleotides align to TRBD1. The CDR3 spans 14 residues. J was trimmed by 4 bases and V by 6 bases; bases with no gene match: 5. Per the germline V gene, CDR1 is SGHAT and CDR2 is FQNNGV. The CDR3 DNA sequence: TGTGCCAGCAGTCCAGGGGGCCAAGGAAACACCATATATTTT. The encoded protein is CASSPGGQGNTIYF. Looking up the rest from reference TRBV11-2 and TRBJ1-3 gives the full variable domain: EAGVAQSPRYKIIEKRQSVAFWCNPISGHATLYWYQQILGQGPKLLIQFQNNGVVDDSQLPKDRFSAERLKGVDSTLKIQPAKLEDSAVYLCASSPGGQGNTIYFGEGSWLTVV.

This clonotype was seen ten or more times. The genes are TRBV12-3 or TRBV12-4 and TRBJ1-2; TRBD1 might be the D (6 bases). Deletions cut 2 bases from V and 3 bases from J, with 7 bases between. This CDR3 contains 13 residues. In DNA, the CDR3 is TGTGCCAGCAGTTTATGGACAGACTATGGCTACACCTTC. Its protein product is CASSLWTDYGYTF.

Worth noting for this clonotype: This may come from a read error, since a much larger clone is one base off. CDR3 in DNA: TGTGCCAGCGCAGGGTATGGGGTCCGCTTC. As protein: CASAGYGVRF. This chain connects TRBV12-3 or TRBV12-4 to TRBJ1-2, with D maybe TRBD1 (5 bases). CDR3 size: 10 residues.

This clonotype was seen many times. The rearrangement links TRBV14 to TRBJ1-1; D unresolved. There are 14 residues in the CDR3. Deletions cut 3 bases from V and 4 bases from J, with 12 bases between. The germline gives CDR1 SGHDN, CDR2 FVKESK. The CDR3 protein is CASSQAAGSTEAFF. The CDR3 DNA reads as TGTGCCAGCAGCCAGGCCGCAGGAAGCACTGAAGCTTTCTTT.

The chain joins TRBV5-4 to TRBJ1-3; maybe TRBD1 (5 bases). From germline, CDR1 is SGHNT and CDR2 YYREEE (reference sequence). CDR3 length: 15 amino acids. V was trimmed by 4 bases and J by 0 bases, leaving 11 bases between them. The CDR3 sequence is CASSPWRGSGNTIYF. CDR3 nucleotides: TGTGCCAGCAGCCCCTGGAGGGGCTCTGGAAACACCATATATTTT.

This clonotype was found a few times. This CDR3 is missing its conserved last phenylalanine or tryptophan, likely due to a read error. This chain uses TRBV12-3 or TRBV12-4 with TRBJ1-1; D remains ambiguous. The CDR3 contains 15 residues. Trimming removed 10 bases at V and 0 bases at J, with 18 bases between. In nucleotides, the CDR3 is TGTGCCATCCGAGGTCTCGGCGGCATGAACACTGAAGCTTTCCTT. This sequence encodes CAIRGLGGMNTEAFL.

In this sample, this clonotype turned up many times. The CDR3: CAWSLQGLSEAFF. CDR3 nucleotide sequence: TGTGCCTGGAGTCTACAGGGGCTTTCTGAAGCTTTCTTT. This chain links TRBV30 with TRBJ1-1; 7 bases are shared with TRBD1. The V gene's germline CDR1 is GTSNPN and CDR2 SVGIG (reference sequence). The ends lost 2 bases at V and 6 bases at J; junction bases unmatched: 6. This CDR3 has 13 residues.

Ten or more counts support this clonotype. The rearrangement joins TRBV11-2 to TRBJ2-5; no clear D. The CDR3 loop spans 13 amino acids. CDR1 is SGHAT and CDR2 is FQNNGV in the germline V gene. V lost 1 base to trimming and J lost 5 bases, with 8 bases between them. The CDR3: CASSLATWETQYF. The CDR3 DNA reads TGTGCCAGCAGCTTAGCGACCTGGGAGACCCAGTACTTC.

The CDR3 loop reads CASSFSTQETQYF. The CDR3, as DNA: TGTGCCAGCAGTTTTAGTACACAAGAGACCCAGTACTTC. This sequence joins TRBV27 and TRBJ2-5; no firm D call. The CDR3 is made up of 13 amino acids. The V end lost 3 bases, the J end lost 2 bases, and 7 bases lay between the germline ends. In germline, CDR1 is MNHEY, CDR2 SMNVEV (reference sequence).

This clonotype occurred many times. This chain connects TRBV20-1 to TRBJ1-2; 7 bases align to TRBD1. This CDR3 is built from 11 residues. Germline assignment: CDR1 DFQATT and CDR2 SNEGSKA (reference sequence). Trimming took 8 bases from V and 6 from J; bases not matched to a gene: 6. CDR3 nucleotides: TGCAGTCTTGACAGGGATCATGGCTACACCTTC. It yields the protein CSLDRDHGYTF.

This clonotype has a count of ten or more. The CDR3 sequence is CASTPGANVLTF. CDR3 nucleotides: TGTGCCAGTACTCCCGGGGCCAACGTCCTGACTTTC. This chain joins TRBV19 and TRBJ2-6, with D unclear. Per the germline V gene, CDR1 is LNHDA and CDR2 is SQIVND (reference sequence). The CDR3 consists of 12 residues. V lost 7 bases and J 4 bases, leaving 5 bases between the germline ends.

This clonotype was seen many times. This chain links TRBV5-1 with TRBJ1-2, with D hard to call. Germline CDR1 is SGHRS and CDR2 is YFSETQ. The V and J ends lost 0 bases and 5 bases respectively, with 8 bases between them. There are 13 residues in the CDR3. CDR3 sequence reads: CASSLAPDYGYTF. CDR3 DNA: TGCGCCAGCAGCTTGGCCCCGGATTATGGCTACACCTTC.